These 26 T cell receptor beta chains were sequenced from one sample in a study of blood T cells in healthy people across ages. The authors ran a second PCR of about 6 to 12 cycles using a sample-barcoded 5' primer and a J-beta primer mix. TCRdb re-analysed the 5' RACE reads in MiXCR, keeping a single row per CDR3 protein. This table has approximately 1,700,000 distinct CDR3 sequences, about two fifths appearing once. Material: blood. The receptors stem from a human donor in good health.

In its sample, this clonotype was seen many times. V and J are TRBV28 and TRBJ2-7; TRBD1 or TRBD2 may be the D gene (6 bases each). CDR1 MDHEN and CDR2 SYDVKM come from the germline V gene. V was shortened by 6 bases and J by 6 bases, with 36 bases between the two germline ends. There are 20 residues in the CDR3. The CDR3 sequence: CASSIQPTGFSVGGGREQYF. CDR3 DNA sequence: TGTGCCAGCAGCATTCAGCCCACAGGTTTCTCCGTTGGAGGGGGGCGCGAGCAGTACTTC.

The chain recombines TRBV2 with TRBJ2-4, with D possibly matching TRBD2 (5 bases). The germline gives CDR1 SNHLY, CDR2 FYNNEI. The CDR3 is 14 amino acids. V was clipped by 3 bases and J by 13 bases, with 19 bases between them. The CDR3, as DNA: TGTGCCAGCAGTGACGTCCTGTTTGGTGGGGAGCAGTACTTC. Amino acid sequence: CASSDVLFGGEQYF.

The rearrangement uses TRBV6-6 and TRBJ2-1, with 13 bases matching TRBD2. The V gene's germline CDR1 is MNHNY and CDR2 SVGAGI (reference sequence). Germline trimming cut 10 bases from V and 7 bases from J; bases unmatched to any gene: 10. This CDR3 contains 15 residues. In DNA, the CDR3 is TGTGCCACCTCAGTCCCGGGACTAGCGGGGAATGAGCAGTTCTTC. Its protein is CATSVPGLAGNEQFF.

This clonotype has just a few counts. V gene TRBV20-1 combines with J gene TRBJ1-2, with D hard to call. The germline V and J ends were trimmed by 6 bases and 4 bases, with 24 bases remaining between them. Germline V lookup: CDR1 DFQATT, CDR2 SNEGSKA (reference sequence). The CDR3 is made up of 16 amino acids. The CDR3 loop is CSASILWARTTYGYTF. The DNA for the CDR3 is TGCAGTGCCTCGATTCTATGGGCCAGGACTACCTATGGCTACACCTTC.

This sequence joins TRBV9 and TRBJ2-5, with TRBD2 matching 16 bases. The germline gives CDR1 SGDLS, CDR2 YYNGEE. Unmatched junction bases numbered 21, after V lost 2 bases and J lost 5 bases. The CDR3 runs 22 residues. The CDR3 sequence is CASSVLAGVHGGLAGGLETQYF. The CDR3 nucleotides are TGTGCCAGCAGCGTCTTAGCGGGGGTCCATGGGGGACTAGCGGGGGGGCTTGAGACCCAGTACTTC.

The chain employs TRBV7-2 and TRBJ2-2; D gene ambiguous. V lost 5 bases and J lost 1, with 8 bases in between. The CDR3 totals 14 residues. The germline V gene has CDR1 SGHTA and CDR2 FQGNSA. The CDR3 coding sequence is TGTGCCAGCAGCGCCACAAGGAACACCGGGGAGCTGTTTTTT. Translating gives CASSATRNTGELFF.

CDR3 coding DNA: TGTGCCAGCAGCTCACCTAGTAGGGGGATATACGAGCAGTACTTC. It translates to CASSSPSRGIYEQYF. The rearrangement joins TRBV7-6 to TRBJ2-7, with a tentative D call TRBD1 (6 bases). Trimming removed 4 bases at V and 4 bases at J, with 17 bases between. Germline-derived CDR1 and CDR2 are SGHVS and FNYEAQ. This CDR3 is 15 amino acids long. The variable domain in full, completed from reference TRBV7-6 and TRBJ2-7, reads GAGVSQSPRYKVTKRGQDVALRCDPISGHVSLYWYRQALGQGPEFLTYFNYEAQQDKSGLPNDRFSAERPEGSISTLTIQRTEQRDSAMYRCASSSPSRGIYEQYFGPGTRLTVT.

The chain has TRBV5-1 and TRBJ2-5; D is unclear. Germline V gene data show CDR1 as SGHRS and CDR2 as YFSETQ. The CDR3 sequence is 18 residues long. Trimming took 0 bases from V and 2 from J, leaving 20 bases between them. CDR3 in DNA: TGCGCCAGCAGCTTGGCCCCGGACGCTCTCCCCCTACAAGAGACCCAGTACTTC. Translation gives CASSLAPDALPLQETQYF.

This sequence joins TRBV15 and TRBJ1-2; no clear D gene. This CDR3 is built from 12 residues. CDR1 and CDR2 from the germline V gene are LNHNV and YYDKDF (reference sequence). V was clipped by 2 bases and J by 8 bases, with 9 bases between them. The CDR3 nucleotides are TGTGCCACCAGCAGAACTCTGGGAGGCTACACCTTC. Translated, it gives CATSRTLGGYTF.

The V and J genes are TRBV6-2 or TRBV6-3 and TRBJ1-2; D is unresolved. Germline CDR1 and CDR2: MNHEY and SVGEGT. V dropped 10 bases and J dropped 4 bases, with 16 bases sitting between them. There are 13 residues in the CDR3. The CDR3 sequence is CATEEATLYGYTF. Here the CDR3 DNA reads TGTGCCACTGAGGAGGCCACCCTCTATGGCTACACCTTC.

CDR3 amino acids: CSVSWTVSYEQYF. In DNA, the CDR3 is TGCAGCGTTAGTTGGACAGTCTCCTACGAGCAGTACTTC. V gene TRBV29-1 combines with J gene TRBJ2-7, with a weak D call TRBD1 (6 bases). This CDR3 contains 13 residues. V lost 5 bases, J lost 0 bases, and 11 bases lay in between. The germline gives CDR1 SQVTM, CDR2 ANQGSEA.

The chain links TRBV24-1 to TRBJ1-2; TRBD1 is a possible D gene (6 bases). The CDR3 contains 14 residues. V lost 4 bases to trimming and J lost 4 bases, with 12 bases between them. Germline loops: CDR1 KGHDR, CDR2 SFDVKD. The CDR3 is CATSDSRGGYGYTF. The CDR3 coding sequence is TGTGCCACCAGTGACTCTAGAGGGGGCTATGGCTACACCTTC.

This chain uses TRBV20-1 with TRBJ1-5; D possibly corresponds to TRBD1 (5 bases). Germline V gene sequence: CDR1 DFQATT, CDR2 SNEGSKA (reference sequence). This CDR3 is built from 15 residues. Trimming shortened V by 3 bases and J by 2 bases, and 14 bases separated the two germline ends. The CDR3 loop is CSARRGGSGNQPQHF. CDR3 nucleotide sequence: TGCAGTGCTAGGCGCGGGGGAAGTGGCAATCAGCCCCAGCATTTT.

The gene calls are TRBV7-9 and TRBJ1-1; D remains unclear. CDR3 length: 15 residues. CDR1 and CDR2 (germline): SEHNR, FQNEAQ (reference sequence). V lost 3 bases and J 1 base, leaving 12 bases between the germline ends. CDR3 region: CASSFPSLPNTEAFF. CDR3 in DNA: TGTGCCAGCAGCTTCCCTTCGCTCCCGAACACTGAAGCTTTCTTT.

This clonotype was observed a few times. This chain joins TRBV20-1 and TRBJ2-7; no firm D call. Germline V gene lookup returns CDR1 DFQATT and CDR2 SNEGSKA (reference sequence). V lost 1 base and J lost 0, with 7 bases in between. The CDR3 is 13 amino acids. The DNA of the CDR3 is TGCAGTGCTAGAGGAGCGAACTCCTACGAGCAGTACTTC. Encoded protein: CSARGANSYEQYF.

This clonotype occurred a few times. V gene TRBV6-5 combines with J gene TRBJ2-1; D remains unclear. Germline V CDR1 and CDR2: MNHEY, SVGAGI. V lost 0 bases, J lost 8 bases, and 8 bases lay in between. This CDR3 is 13 amino acids long. The CDR3 region has the DNA TGTGCCAGCAGTTACTCGAACAAGGATGAGCAGTTCTTC. Its protein product is CASSYSNKDEQFF.

Only a few counts were recorded for this clonotype. The chain has TRBV25-1 and TRBJ1-5; maybe TRBD1 (5 bases). Germline V gene data show CDR1 as MGHDK and CDR2 as SYGVNS. The CDR3 has 17 residues. The V end lost 5 bases, the J end lost 6 bases, and 23 bases lay between the germline ends. CDR3 amino acids: CASSRGGEGSGFQPQHF. DNA for the CDR3: TGTGCCAGCAGTCGGGGGGGAGAGGGGTCTGGGTTTCAGCCCCAGCATTTT.

The rearrangement uses TRBV6-2 or TRBV6-3 and TRBJ2-7, with unresolved D. The CDR3 loop spans 13 amino acids. V was pared by 2 bases and J by 6 bases, with 11 bases between. CDR1 is MNHEY and CDR2 is SVGEGT in the germline V gene. CDR3 in DNA: TGTGCCAGCAGTTACCCTGCGCGATTCGAGCAGTACTTC. This sequence encodes CASSYPARFEQYF.

The chain employs TRBV27 and TRBJ1-2; weak D call: TRBD1 (5 bases). The CDR3 runs 14 residues. V lost 7 bases and J lost 0, with 12 bases in between. Germline V lookup: CDR1 MNHEY, CDR2 SMNVEV (reference sequence). The CDR3 protein is CASMGVLSNYGYTF. The CDR3 DNA reads TGTGCCAGCATGGGGGTTCTCTCTAACTATGGCTACACCTTC.

About this clonotype itself: Sequence at one end of the junction differs from germline and may be a read error. This chain connects TRBV29-1 to TRBJ1-1; D call uncertain. The germline gives CDR1 SQVTM, CDR2 ANQGSEA. This CDR3 region has 12 residues. CDR3: CSAERGNTEAFF. In DNA, the CDR3 is TGCAGCGCTGAACGGGGGAACACTGAAGCTTTCTTT.

The table lists this clonotype with many counts. This chain connects TRBV20-1 to TRBJ2-5; tentatively, D is TRBD1 or TRBD2 (5 bases each). From germline, CDR1 is DFQATT and CDR2 SNEGSKA (reference sequence). V lost 8 bases, J lost 5 bases, and 12 bases lay in between. This CDR3 comprises 11 residues. The CDR3 DNA reads as TGCAGTTCGAAGTGGGGGGAGACCCAGTACTTC. Protein product: CSSKWGETQYF.

The CDR3 DNA follows: TGTGCCAGCAGAAAAGGGACTAGCACAGATACGCAGTATTTT. Translating it yields CASRKGTSTDTQYF. This chain links TRBV28 with TRBJ2-3; possible D gene TRBD2, 6 bases. Per the germline V gene, CDR1 is MDHEN and CDR2 is SYDVKM. Trimming stripped 6 bases from V and 0 bases from J, with 10 bases between. The CDR3 runs to 14 residues.

In this sample, this clonotype turned up a few times. The gene calls are TRBV7-9 and TRBJ2-1, with D hard to call. This CDR3 contains 15 residues. Trimming cost V 6 bases and J 1 base, with 13 bases left between them. Germline V gene data show CDR1 as SEHNR and CDR2 as FQNEAQ (reference sequence). The CDR3 nucleotides read TGTGCCAGCAGTTCATCCGCCAGGTCCTACAATGAGCAGTTCTTC. It specifies CASSSSARSYNEQFF.

The J gene is TRBJ1-4, the V gene TRBV6-5; 7 bases map to TRBD1. The CDR3 is 14 amino acids. Looked up from germline, CDR1 is MNHEY and CDR2 is SVGAGI. Trimming removed 5 bases from V and 1 base from J; junction bases left unmatched: 1. CDR3 nucleotide sequence: TGTGCCAGCAGTACAGGGGTAACTAATGAAAAACTGTTTTTT. Its translation is CASSTGVTNEKLFF.

This chain's CDR3 is CASSLRDSPTDEQFF. The CDR3 DNA reads as TGTGCCAGCAGCCTCCGGGACAGTCCTACGGATGAGCAGTTCTTC. V usage is TRBV11-3 and J usage is TRBJ2-1; 7 bases are shared with TRBD1. V lost 5 bases and J lost 8; bases outside the gene matches: 12. This CDR3 comprises 15 residues. The germline V gene has CDR1 SGHNT and CDR2 YENEEA.

The gene calls are TRBV7-2 and TRBJ2-3, with 7 bases aligning to TRBD2. V shed 0 bases, J shed 4 bases, and the junction held 4 bases outside the gene matches. Germline lookup yields CDR1 SGHTA and CDR2 FQGNSA. The CDR3 extends over 15 amino acids. CDR3 sequence: CASSLAAGSADTQYF. DNA for the CDR3: TGTGCCAGCAGCTTAGCAGCGGGGTCCGCAGATACGCAGTATTTT.